These 18 T cell receptor beta chains share one sample of origin, sequenced in a study of OX40 agonist ivuxolimab in advanced cancers. The table came from immunoSEQ multiplex PCR; TCRdb's copy has only in-frame clones and leaves some out. The table includes about 73,000 clones, 75% to 95% detected once. Sample: CD4+ or CD8+ T cells sorted from blood, taken in a trial of the OX40 agonist ivuxolimab. These receptor sequences come from an adult with an advanced solid tumor such as melanoma, head and neck, liver or kidney cancer.

This clone was recorded only once. The chain is built from TRBV7-8 and TRBJ2-7, with 9 nucleotides matching TRBD2. The CDR3 has 17 amino acids. Germline trimming cut 2 bases from V and 6 bases from J; bases unmatched to any gene: 14. The germline gives CDR1 SGHVS, CDR2 FQNEAQ. The CDR3 sequence: CASSLPRRFSGSAEQYF. The CDR3 DNA sequence: TGTGCCAGCAGCTTACCCCGTCGGTTTAGCGGGAGTGCCGAGCAGTACTTC.

The gene calls are TRBV18 and TRBJ2-7, with 8 nucleotides matching TRBD1. CDR3 length equals 15 residues. V was pared by 0 bases and J by 0 bases, with 1 base of the junction left unmatched. CDR1 and CDR2 from the germline V gene are KGHSH and LQKENI. DNA of the CDR3: TGTGCCAGCTCACCACCGACAGGGGCCTCCTACGAGCAGTACTTC. It is translated as CASSPPTGASYEQYF.

The J gene is TRBJ1-5, the V gene TRBV6-4; D is undetermined. The V and J ends lost 5 bases and 6 bases respectively, with 14 bases between them. CDR1 is MRHNA, CDR2 SNTAGT, per germline. The CDR3 length is 14 residues. CDR3 in amino acids: CASSPPHWFQPQHF. The CDR3 region has the DNA TGTGCCAGCAGTCCCCCCCATTGGTTTCAGCCCCAGCATTTT.

This chain connects TRBV18 to TRBJ1-5, with D tentatively TRBD1 (5 bases). The CDR3 has 15 residues. Germline V lookup: CDR1 KGHSH, CDR2 LQKENI. V lost 1 base, J lost 0 bases, and 7 bases lay in between. The CDR3 here is CASSPLGDSNQPQHF. The CDR3 nucleotides read TGTGCCAGCTCACCACTAGGGGATAGCAATCAGCCCCAGCATTTT.

This clone was detected only once. J is TRBJ2-7 and V is TRBV7-2; D is unclear. This CDR3 contains 11 residues. Trimming cost V 5 bases and J 6 bases, with 8 bases left between them. Germline V CDR1 and CDR2: SGHTA, FQGNSA. CDR3: CASSLALEQYF. CDR3 DNA sequence: TGTGCCAGCAGCCTCGCCCTCGAGCAGTACTTC.

This clone was detected once. This rearrangement joins TRBV7-9 to TRBJ2-7; perhaps TRBD2 as D (5 bases). Germline lookup yields CDR1 SEHNR and CDR2 FQNEAQ (reference sequence). The V end was cut by 3 bases, the J end by 2 bases, with 8 bases between. CDR3 size: 13 residues. CDR3 amino acids: CASSFPGTYEQYF. The CDR3 DNA reads TGTGCCAGCAGCTTTCCGGGAACCTACGAGCAGTACTTC.

This rearrangement joins TRBV7-8 to TRBJ2-1; D is undetermined. The CDR3 runs to 12 residues. Germline V gives CDR1 SGHVS, CDR2 FQNEAQ. V lost 3 bases to trimming and J lost 8 bases, with 8 bases between them. The CDR3 DNA reads as TGTGCCAGCAGCTTCCCTCGGGATGAGCAGTTCTTC. Its translation: CASSFPRDEQFF.

The chain joins TRBV5-1 to TRBJ2-5; 11 nucleotides match TRBD2. Germline trimming cut 0 bases from V and 2 bases from J; bases unmatched to any gene: 3. The CDR3 has 16 residues. CDR1 is SGHRS, CDR2 YFSETQ, per germline. This CDR3 is CASSLAASGGQETQYF. Here the CDR3 DNA reads TGCGCCAGCAGCTTGGCGGCTAGCGGGGGGCAAGAGACCCAGTACTTC.

About this clone itself: Germline is not matched at one junction end, which may reflect a read error. The chain employs TRBV7-7 and TRBJ2-5; 12 bases fit TRBD2. The CDR3 totals 13 residues. Looked up from germline, CDR1 is SSHAT and CDR2 is FNYEAQ (reference sequence). The CDR3 spells CASTLAGGETQYF. The CDR3 coding sequence is TGTGCTAGCACACTAGCGGGAGGAGAGACCCAGTACTTC. Filled out from reference TRBV7-7 and TRBJ2-5, the complete variable domain reads GAGVSQSPRYKVTKRGQDVTLRCDPISSHATLYWYQQALGQGPEFLTYFNYEAQPDKSGLPSDRFSAERPEGSISTLTIQRTEQRDSAMYRCASTLAGGETQYFGPGTRLLVL.

The genes are TRBV6-5 and TRBJ2-2; TRBD1 matches at 9 bases. The J segment lost 6 bases and the V segment lost 7 bases, leaving 9 bases of the junction unmatched. CDR3 length: 15 amino acids. The V gene's germline CDR1 is MNHEY and CDR2 SVGAGI. This CDR3 is CASNPLTGGSGELFF. DNA for the CDR3: TGTGCCAGCAACCCCTTGACAGGGGGTTCCGGGGAGCTGTTTTTT.

The CDR3 sequence is CASREPRGGQETQYF. The CDR3 DNA is TGTGCCAGCAGAGAGCCCAGGGGCGGCCAAGAGACCCAGTACTTC. The V and J genes are TRBV6-1 and TRBJ2-5; perhaps TRBD1 as D (6 bases). Germline loops: CDR1 MNHNS, CDR2 SASEGT. The CDR3 spans 15 residues. Trimming cost V 6 bases and J 1 base, with 15 bases left between them.

This clone turned up a few times. The chain couples TRBV9 to TRBJ1-3; TRBD1 agrees at 7 bases. Trimming at V came to 0 bases and at J to 3 bases, leaving 3 bases not matched to a gene. CDR3 length: 15 amino acids. Germline V CDR1 and CDR2: SGDLS, YYNGEE. CDR3 nucleotide sequence: TGTGCCAGCAGCGTAGCGAACAGGGGTGGAAACACCATATATTTT. Translation gives CASSVANRGGNTIYF. Full variable domain (missing parts from reference TRBV9 and TRBJ1-3): DSGVTQTPKHLITATGQRVTLRCSPRSGDLSVYWYQQSLDQGLQFLIQYYNGEERAKGNILERFSAQQFPDLHSELNLSSLELGDSALYFCASSVANRGGNTIYFGEGSWLTVV.

This clone was seen only once. The chain uses TRBV7-2 and TRBJ1-1; D is uncertain. Germline assignment: CDR1 SGHTA and CDR2 FQGNSA. V was shortened by 4 bases and J by 1 base, with 10 bases between the two germline ends. This CDR3 has 14 residues. In nucleotides, the CDR3 is TGTGCCAGCAGCTCCCCGACGGGGAACACTGAAGCTTTCTTT. It specifies CASSSPTGNTEAFF.

This chain connects TRBV28 to TRBJ2-3; 7 bases map to TRBD2. Germline CDR1 MDHEN, CDR2 SYDVKM. V shed 3 bases, J shed 3 bases, and the junction held 12 bases outside the gene matches. The CDR3 has 17 amino acids. CDR3 sequence: CASSLAASGAGTDTQYF. DNA for the CDR3: TGTGCCAGCAGTTTGGCAGCTAGCGGAGCCGGGACAGATACGCAGTATTTT.

V and J are TRBV30 and TRBJ1-1, with 9 positions matching TRBD1. CDR3 length: 14 amino acids. The J segment lost 8 bases and the V segment lost 1 base, leaving 8 bases of the junction unmatched. Germline CDR1 is GTSNPN and CDR2 is SVGIG (reference sequence). This chain's CDR3 is CAWSAGTGILEAFF. CDR3 nucleotide sequence: TGTGCCTGGAGTGCTGGGACAGGGATTTTGGAAGCTTTCTTT.

The table lists this clone with a few counts. CDR3 region: CAIRGPNQPQHF. The CDR3 nucleotides read TGTGCCATCAGGGGTCCCAATCAGCCCCAGCATTTT. This chain uses TRBV10-3 with TRBJ1-5, with D unclear. The CDR3 consists of 12 residues. With 6 bases removed from V and 3 bases from J, the gap between germline ends came to 6 bases. Germline CDR1 reads ENHRY; CDR2 reads SYGVKD.

The V gene is TRBV5-1, the J gene TRBJ2-1; 10 bases map to TRBD2. The germline CDR1 and CDR2 sequences are SGHRS and YFSETQ. With 6 bases clipped from V and 2 bases from J, the junction kept 5 bases outside the gene matches. The CDR3 extends over 15 amino acids. The CDR3 protein is CASTQSGRAYNEQFF. The DNA of the CDR3 is TGCGCCAGCACCCAGAGCGGGAGGGCCTACAATGAGCAGTTCTTC.

The CDR3 nucleotides read TGTGCCTGGAGGCTAGCGGGAGGTAGAAACATTCAGTACTTC. Translating gives CAWRLAGGRNIQYF. This chain links TRBV30 with TRBJ2-4; 11 bases match TRBD2. Germline V gene lookup returns CDR1 GTSNPN and CDR2 SVGIG (reference sequence). V shed 3 bases, J shed 6 bases, and the junction held 4 bases outside the gene matches. The CDR3 covers 14 residues.